The 12 T cell receptor beta chains reported below all come from one sample, sequenced in a study of human T cells and chemical hapten exposure. TCRdb passed the RACE reads through MiXCR, listing each CDR3 protein once. Here the sample spans tens of thousands of distinct CDR3 sequences, more than 9% being singletons. Specified time point: patch test 2, 6 weeks after DPC sensitization. Indicated treatment: therapeutic diphenylcyclopropenone sensitization with weekly scalp DPC. Sequenced here: whole blood, sampled in connection with sensitization to the hapten diphenylcyclopropenone (DPC). These receptor sequences come from a man aged 18 to 30 with alopecia areata. Some clones in this sample may be carry-over from other donors' samples.

The V and J genes are TRBV21-1 and TRBJ2-5; TRBD1, the table's D call, was not compared with the DNA. TRBV21-1 is described as a pseudogene. CDR3 length: 11 amino acids. The CDR3 protein is CRTRARETQYF. For the CDR3, the DNA is TGTCGTACAAGGGCGCGGGAGACCCAGTACTTC.

This clonotype was counted ten times or more. This chain links TRBV7-6 with TRBJ2-2; TRBD1 agrees at 7 bases. V lost 5 bases, J lost 3 bases, and 3 bases stayed unmatched. Germline V gene lookup returns CDR1 SGHVS and CDR2 FNYEAQ. CDR3 length: 14 residues. For the CDR3, the DNA is TGTGCCAGCAGCCGGGACAGATACACCGGGGAGCTGTTTTTT. This sequence encodes CASSRDRYTGELFF.

This sequence joins TRBV27 and TRBJ1-1; D is perhaps TRBD1 (5 bases). Trimming shortened V by 1 base and J by 3 bases, and 9 bases separated the two germline ends. Looked up from germline, CDR1 is MNHEY and CDR2 is SMNVEV (reference sequence). This CDR3 spans 14 amino acids. The CDR3 DNA reads as TGTGCCAGCAGTTTATGGGGCCGGGACACTGAAGCTTTCTTT. It yields the protein CASSLWGRDTEAFF.

This clonotype was detected only a few times. The rearrangement uses TRBV28 and TRBJ1-1; D is perhaps TRBD1 (5 bases). There are 14 residues in the CDR3. Germline CDR1 is MDHEN and CDR2 is SYDVKM. The V end was cut by 3 bases, the J end by 1 base, with 9 bases between. CDR3 protein: CASSLDKPNTEAFF. The DNA for the CDR3 is TGTGCCAGCAGTTTGGACAAACCGAACACTGAAGCTTTCTTT.

The chain carries TRBV7-8 and TRBJ2-3, with D possibly TRBD2 on 5 matching bases. This CDR3 contains 14 residues. Trimming stripped 1 base from V and 2 bases from J, with 7 bases between. The germline V gene encodes CDR1 SGHVS and CDR2 FQNEAQ. CDR3 region: CASSLGGITDTQYF. DNA for the CDR3: TGTGCCAGCAGCTTAGGAGGGATCACAGATACGCAGTATTTT.

The chain recombines TRBV20-1 with TRBJ2-4; D is undetermined. The germline gives CDR1 DFQATT, CDR2 SNEGSKA (reference sequence). CDR3 length: 11 residues. Trimming stripped 3 bases from V and 6 bases from J, with 6 bases between. In DNA, the CDR3 is TGCAGTGCTAGTCCTACAAACATTCAGTACTTC. It encodes CSASPTNIQYF.

The sample holds a few counts of this clonotype. V gene TRBV7-9 combines with J gene TRBJ1-2; tentatively, D is TRBD1 (6 bases). Germline CDR1 is SEHNR and CDR2 is FQNEAQ (reference sequence). The CDR3 spans 14 residues. V was pared by 1 base and J by 1 base, with 7 bases between. This CDR3 reads CASSLGTDNYGYTF. In DNA form, the CDR3 reads TGTGCCAGCAGCTTAGGGACAGATAACTATGGCTACACCTTC.

The chain recombines TRBV6-5 with TRBJ2-7, with 9 bases that match TRBD2. Germline V lookup: CDR1 MNHEY, CDR2 SVGAGI. V shed 0 bases, J shed 5 bases, and the junction held 5 bases outside the gene matches. This CDR3 comprises 15 residues. The CDR3 DNA sequence: TGTGCCAGCAGTTACTCTGCGGGGGGGAGCAACGAGCAGTACTTC. It is translated as CASSYSAGGSNEQYF.

This clonotype was detected a few times. V and J are TRBV11-2 and TRBJ1-3; D unclear. Deletions cut 8 bases from V and 3 bases from J, with 11 bases between. The CDR3 totals 13 residues. In germline, CDR1 is SGHAT, CDR2 FQNNGV. The CDR3 here is CASSLVGGNTIYF. The CDR3 DNA sequence: TGTGCCAGCTCCCTAGTAGGTGGAAACACCATATATTTT.

The chain recombines TRBV28 with TRBJ2-1; 13 nucleotides match TRBD2. Trimming took 6 bases from V and 6 from J; bases not matched to a gene: 5. The germline CDR1 and CDR2 sequences are MDHEN and SYDVKM. This CDR3 is 15 amino acids long. CDR3 region: CASSSTSGGANEQFF. CDR3 nucleotides: TGTGCCAGCAGCTCTACTAGCGGGGGGGCCAATGAGCAGTTCTTC.

There are a few counts of this clonotype. The chain has TRBV4-1 and TRBJ2-4; D unclear. This CDR3 spans 16 amino acids. Per germline, CDR1 MGHRA and CDR2 YSYEKL. Trimming pared 3 bases from V and 2 bases from J, leaving 14 bases between. CDR3: CASSHLPGRTKNIQYF. The CDR3 coding sequence is TGCGCCAGCAGCCACCTTCCAGGTCGTACCAAAAACATTCAGTACTTC.

This clonotype was picked up many times. V and J are TRBV19 and TRBJ2-7; TRBD1 matches 9 bases. Trimming took 4 bases from V and 5 from J; bases not matched to a gene: 3. This CDR3 has 13 residues. Germline CDR1 is LNHDA and CDR2 is SQIVND (reference sequence). In DNA form, the CDR3 reads TGTGCCAGTAGTACGGACAGGGGAAACGAGCAGTACTTC. Its protein is CASSTDRGNEQYF.